The 23 T cell receptor beta chains reported below all come from one sample, sequenced in a study of cytomegalovirus exposure and HLA in healthy donors. Use of 60 Vbeta and 13 Jbeta primers characterized the PCR. Here immunoSEQ multiplex PCR was the method, and the copy in TCRdb shows in-frame clones only, minus some. This table has roughly 120,000 clones, roughly 80% appearing once. What was sequenced was PBMCs. These receptors were taken from a man in his fifties or sixties in good health and CMV-seronegative.

The chain has TRBV5-1 and TRBJ1-2; TRBD1 matches 8 bases. CDR1 and CDR2 from the germline V gene are SGHRS and YFSETQ. This CDR3 contains 14 residues. Trimming at V came to 3 bases and at J to 3 bases, leaving 4 bases not matched to a gene. The DNA of the CDR3 is TGCGCCAGCAGCTCAGGGGGCTCGGACTATGGCTACACCTTC. It is translated as CASSSGGSDYGYTF. The full variable domain, with the rest looked up from reference TRBV5-1 and TRBJ1-2, is KAGVTQTPRYLIKTRGQQVTLSCSPISGHRSVSWYQQTPGQGLQFLFEYFSETQRNKGNFPGRFSGRQFSNSRSEMNVSTLELGDSALYLCASSSGGSDYGYTFGSGTRLTVV.

This clone has just a few counts. The rearrangement links TRBV11-2 to TRBJ2-1; 12 nucleotides align to TRBD2. This CDR3 contains 16 residues. V was clipped by 5 bases and J by 9 bases; unmatched bases: 11. The germline CDR1 and CDR2 sequences are SGHAT and FQNNGV. CDR3 loop: CASSDRLAGDRGEQFF. For the CDR3, the DNA is TGTGCCAGCAGCGATAGACTAGCGGGGGACCGGGGTGAGCAGTTCTTC.

This clone showed up just a few times. The chain links TRBV27 to TRBJ1-2; 9 bases map to TRBD1. The germline V gene encodes CDR1 MNHEY and CDR2 SMNVEV (reference sequence). The junction had 9 bases not matched to a gene; V was cut back by 2 bases and J by 11 bases. The CDR3 sequence is 14 residues long. CDR3 DNA sequence: TGTGCCAGCAGTTTAGGGACGGGACAGGGTGCATACACCTTC. Protein sequence: CASSLGTGQGAYTF.

The J gene is TRBJ2-2, the V gene TRBV7-2; 11 bases fit TRBD2. This CDR3 comprises 17 residues. The ends lost 1 base at V and 5 bases at J; junction bases unmatched: 6. The germline V gene has CDR1 SGHTA and CDR2 FQGNSA. Here the CDR3 reads CASSLEGLAERTGELFF. The CDR3 nucleotides are TGTGCCAGCAGCTTAGAGGGACTAGCGGAGAGAACCGGGGAGCTGTTTTTT.

The chain recombines TRBV28 with TRBJ2-7, with TRBD1 identical over 10 bases. The germline V gene encodes CDR1 MDHEN and CDR2 SYDVKM. V was clipped by 6 bases and J by 4 bases; unmatched bases: 6. The CDR3 sequence is 14 residues long. The CDR3 DNA reads TGTGCCAGCAGCTTGACAGGGGGCGATTACGAGCAGTACTTC. Translated, it gives CASSLTGGDYEQYF. Filled out from reference TRBV28 and TRBJ2-7, the complete variable domain reads DVKVTQSSRYLVKRTGEKVFLECVQDMDHENMFWYRQDPGLGLRLIYFSYDVKMKEKGDIPEGYSVSREKKERFSLILESASTNQTSMYLCASSLTGGDYEQYFGPGTRLTVT.

The chain joins TRBV7-9 to TRBJ1-2; 12 bases are shared with TRBD1. The CDR3 contains 12 residues. Germline-derived CDR1 and CDR2 are SEHNR and FQNEAQ (reference sequence). Trimming removed 11 bases from V and 7 bases from J; junction bases left unmatched: 5. The DNA for the CDR3 is TGTGCCGCCGGGACAGGGGGCCCTGGCTACACCTTC. Residues: CAAGTGGPGYTF.

This chain connects TRBV16 to TRBJ1-2, with TRBD1 matching over 8 bases. V gave up 3 bases and J gave up 4 bases; unmatched junction bases: 7. Germline V gene sequence: CDR1 KGHSY, CDR2 FQNENV. This CDR3 contains 15 residues. DNA for the CDR3: TGTGCCAGCAGCCAGGGAGGGACAGGCGGCTATGGCTACACCTTC. The encoded protein is CASSQGGTGGYGYTF.

This clone was observed a single time. The J gene is TRBJ1-1, the V gene TRBV6-5, with 7 bases aligning to TRBD1. CDR3 length: 14 residues. The germline V gene has CDR1 MNHEY and CDR2 SVGAGI. After removal of 6 bases from V and 0 bases from J, the junction contained 4 bases not matched to a gene. The CDR3, as DNA: TGTGCCAGCAGGACCACAGGGGTGAACACTGAAGCTTTCTTT. Amino acid sequence: CASRTTGVNTEAFF.

The table lists this clone with a few counts. The chain carries TRBV5-6 and TRBJ1-4; D perhaps matches TRBD1 (5 bases). There are 14 residues in the CDR3. Germline CDR1 is SGHDT and CDR2 is YYEEEE. The V end lost 4 bases, the J end lost 10 bases, and 17 bases lay between the germline ends. CDR3 sequence: CASSETGVDGKLFF. As DNA, the CDR3 is TGTGCCAGCAGCGAAACGGGGGTTGATGGAAAACTGTTTTTT.

The chain links TRBV14 to TRBJ1-1; 7 bases match TRBD1. The CDR3 runs 15 residues. Germline V gene sequence: CDR1 SGHDN, CDR2 FVKESK. V trimming: 2 bases; J trimming: 3 bases; junction bases outside the gene matches: 6. The CDR3 nucleotides are TGTGCCAGCAGCCAACCGGGACAGAGATACACTGAAGCTTTCTTT. Residues: CASSQPGQRYTEAFF.

The chain combines TRBV6-5 with TRBJ2-5; 10 bases agree with TRBD2. Germline V gives CDR1 MNHEY, CDR2 SVGAGI. CDR3 size: 15 residues. V shed 6 bases and J 1 base; nucleotides not matched to a gene: 5. The DNA of the CDR3 is TGTGCCAGCAGGGGCCTAGCGGGGGTCCAAGAGACCCAGTACTTC. This translates into CASRGLAGVQETQYF.

This clone showed up just a few times. The chain employs TRBV5-1 and TRBJ2-7; 8 bases line up with TRBD1. V gave up 0 bases and J gave up 6 bases; unmatched junction bases: 5. The CDR3 is 14 residues long. Germline V lookup: CDR1 SGHRS, CDR2 YFSETQ. The CDR3 here is CASSLVPDRGEQYF. The CDR3 DNA is TGCGCCAGCAGCTTGGTCCCCGACAGGGGCGAGCAGTACTTC.

The chain combines TRBV28 with TRBJ1-3, with D maybe TRBD1 (5 bases). This CDR3 spans 15 amino acids. Germline V gives CDR1 MDHEN, CDR2 SYDVKM. Trimming took off 6 bases at V and 0 bases at J, with 12 bases between the two ends. This CDR3 reads CASSPDSHSGNTIYF. In DNA form, the CDR3 reads TGTGCCAGCAGCCCTGACAGCCACTCTGGAAACACCATATATTTT.

This chain joins TRBV5-1 and TRBJ2-5; D gene ambiguous. The CDR3 covers 13 residues. The V end lost 0 bases, the J end lost 5 bases, and 8 bases lay between the germline ends. CDR1 is SGHRS and CDR2 is YFSETQ in the germline V gene. CDR3 sequence: CASSLAVLETQYF. CDR3 DNA sequence: TGCGCCAGCAGCTTGGCCGTGTTGGAGACCCAGTACTTC.

The chain links TRBV7-2 to TRBJ1-5, with 9 bases aligning to TRBD1. V shed 5 bases and J 2 bases; nucleotides not matched to a gene: 7. The CDR3 is 16 residues long. From germline, CDR1 is SGHTA and CDR2 FQGNSA. CDR3 sequence: CASSLGWTGGNQPQHF. CDR3 coding DNA: TGTGCCAGCAGCCTAGGGTGGACAGGGGGCAATCAGCCCCAGCATTTT.

This chain joins TRBV28 and TRBJ1-5; no clear D gene. Between the trimmed V and J ends, which lost 1 base and 0 bases, there was a span of 10 bases. This CDR3 spans 16 amino acids. Germline-derived CDR1 and CDR2 are MDHEN and SYDVKM. The CDR3 sequence is CASSLSREYSNQPQHF. CDR3 bases: TGTGCCAGCAGTTTATCCCGAGAGTATAGCAATCAGCCCCAGCATTTT.

This clone is a singleton in its sample. V and J are TRBV5-6 and TRBJ2-7; TRBD1 aligns across 7 bases. The germline gives CDR1 SGHDT, CDR2 YYEEEE. CDR3 length: 13 residues. Unmatched junction bases numbered 6, after V lost 3 bases and J lost 6 bases. The CDR3 DNA is TGTGCCAGCAGCTATACAGGGGACGGCGAGCAGTACTTC. It is translated as CASSYTGDGEQYF.

The chain is built from TRBV9 and TRBJ2-2; D might be TRBD1 (5 bases). Germline lookup yields CDR1 SGDLS and CDR2 YYNGEE. This CDR3 region has 16 residues. The ends were cut back, 0 bases at V and 4 bases at J, with 13 bases in the middle. The DNA for the CDR3 is TGTGCCAGCAGCGTAGCATCTGGAAGGGGCACCGGGGAGCTGTTTTTT. Translating gives CASSVASGRGTGELFF. Filled out from reference TRBV9 and TRBJ2-2, the complete variable domain reads DSGVTQTPKHLITATGQRVTLRCSPRSGDLSVYWYQQSLDQGLQFLIQYYNGEERAKGNILERFSAQQFPDLHSELNLSSLELGDSALYFCASSVASGRGTGELFFGEGSRLTVL.

This chain links TRBV6-1 with TRBJ1-4; D is uncertain. The germline CDR1 and CDR2 sequences are MNHNS and SASEGT. V was pared by 4 bases and J by 0 bases, with 9 bases between. This CDR3 comprises 15 residues. The CDR3 bases are TGTGCCAGCAGTGCTAGGTCAGCAACTAATGAAAAACTGTTTTTT. Translation: CASSARSATNEKLFF.

This chain links TRBV28 with TRBJ2-1; TRBD2 matches 8 bases. Germline V gives CDR1 MDHEN, CDR2 SYDVKM. The ends lost 5 bases at V and 0 bases at J; junction bases unmatched: 6. CDR3 length equals 16 residues. The CDR3 DNA sequence: TGTGCCAGCAGTACTAAGCGGGAGCGCTCCTACAATGAGCAGTTCTTC. Translation: CASSTKRERSYNEQFF.

This sequence joins TRBV10-2 and TRBJ2-2; TRBD2 agrees at 12 bases. The CDR3 sequence is 15 residues long. The V gene's germline CDR1 is WSHSY and CDR2 SAAADI. V lost 8 bases, J lost 6 bases, and 7 bases stayed unmatched. The CDR3: CASATSGGIAGELFF. The CDR3 bases are TGCGCCAGCGCGACTAGCGGGGGAATTGCCGGGGAGCTGTTTTTT.

The chain recombines TRBV5-4 with TRBJ2-3; no definite D call. The V gene's germline CDR1 is SGHNT and CDR2 YYREEE (reference sequence). V was clipped by 0 bases and J by 2 bases, with 13 bases between them. This CDR3 contains 16 residues. In DNA, the CDR3 is TGTGCCAGCAGCTTGGCCGGAAGCTTAGCCACAGATACGCAGTATTTT. Protein: CASSLAGSLATDTQYF.

V gene TRBV19 combines with J gene TRBJ1-3; the match to TRBD1 covers 7 bases. The CDR3 sequence is 15 residues long. The germline V gene encodes CDR1 LNHDA and CDR2 SQIVND (reference sequence). V gave up 3 bases and J gave up 0 bases; unmatched junction bases: 2. The DNA for the CDR3 is TGTGCCAGTAGTATCACAGGGGACTCTGGAAACACCATATATTTT. Translating it yields CASSITGDSGNTIYF.